Following are 24 T cell receptor beta chains from one sample sequenced in a study of T cells after yellow fever vaccination (dated by TCRdb to between 2017 and 2020). This specimen's treatment or condition label, interpreted: live attenuated yellow fever vaccine strain. Receptors were amplified or captured by 5' RACE. TCRdb shows the sequencer as Illumina HiSeq 2500. The raw public data were reprocessed by TCRdb itself: fastp quality trimming at Q25, MiXCR clonotype calling, in-frame beta chains only. Every entry covers one CDR3 protein and lists the most common genes and DNA from its rows. The sample yields roughly 250,000 distinct CDR3 sequences; 10% to 15% were counted once. The ten largest make up about 0.51% of the sample. Sequenced material: CD4+ T cells sorted from PBMCs, taken 45 days after the yellow fever booster vaccination. The receptors stem from a man in his thirties or forties who received the YFV17D yellow fever vaccine.

This clonotype was recorded a few times. The V gene is TRBV5-6, the J gene TRBJ2-1; maybe TRBD1 (6 bases). Germline V gives CDR1 SGHDT, CDR2 YYEEEE. The CDR3 extends over 15 amino acids. Trimming pared 1 base from V and 5 bases from J, leaving 13 bases between. CDR3 loop: CASSLRQAAHNEQFF. CDR3 nucleotides: TGTGCCAGCAGCTTGAGACAGGCTGCCCACAATGAGCAGTTCTTC.

Many counts were recorded for this clonotype. The rearrangement uses TRBV20-1 and TRBJ1-6; the match to TRBD1 covers 9 bases. The germline CDR1 and CDR2 sequences are DFQATT and SNEGSKA (reference sequence). The V segment lost 0 bases and the J segment 9 bases; nucleotides outside the gene matches: 6. This CDR3 contains 15 residues. DNA of the CDR3: TGCAGTGCTAGAGAAGGGACAGGGCAGGGTTCACCCCTCCACTTT. Protein sequence: CSAREGTGQGSPLHF.

This clonotype was observed a few times. This sequence joins TRBV29-1 and TRBJ1-3, with D tentatively TRBD1 (5 bases). The V gene's germline CDR1 is SQVTM and CDR2 ANQGSEA. V gave up 0 bases and J gave up 3 bases, with 9 bases separating them. The CDR3 has 14 residues. CDR3 nucleotide sequence: TGCAGCGTTGAAGATCGCCAGGGTGGAAACACCATATATTTT. Amino acids: CSVEDRQGGNTIYF.

The chain uses TRBV5-1 and TRBJ2-7; 14 nucleotides agree with TRBD2. Germline values: CDR1 SGHRS, CDR2 YFSETQ. The CDR3 is 15 residues long. Trimming at V came to 3 bases and at J to 7 bases, leaving 6 bases not matched to a gene. CDR3 loop: CASSSGLAGEEEQYF. Here the CDR3 DNA reads TGCGCCAGCAGCTCGGGACTAGCGGGAGAGGAGGAGCAGTACTTC.

The chain combines TRBV7-2 with TRBJ1-3; TRBD1 aligns across 9 bases. Germline loops: CDR1 SGHTA, CDR2 FQGNSA. J lost 3 bases, V lost 5 bases, and 5 bases had no gene match. This CDR3 spans 15 amino acids. CDR3 loop: CASSTRTGVGNTIYF. DNA for the CDR3: TGTGCCAGCAGCACCCGGACAGGGGTTGGAAACACCATATATTTT.

This clonotype was observed a few times. The chain combines TRBV5-1 with TRBJ2-7; 7 bases line up with TRBD1. The V gene's germline CDR1 is SGHRS and CDR2 YFSETQ. The CDR3 spans 15 residues. The V gene end was trimmed by 3 bases and the J gene end by 0 bases; junction bases not matched to a gene: 6. The CDR3 loop reads CASSSGQAGSYEQYF. DNA of the CDR3: TGCGCCAGCAGCTCAGGACAGGCCGGCTCCTACGAGCAGTACTTC.

V usage is TRBV4-1 and J usage is TRBJ2-1; a possible D gene is TRBD2 (6 bases). The V and J ends lost 3 bases and 12 bases respectively, with 27 bases between them. Germline lookup yields CDR1 MGHRA and CDR2 YSYEKL. This CDR3 spans 17 amino acids. In DNA, the CDR3 is TGCGCCAGCAGCCATGGCGGACTATCCCGGAGCCGAAGTCGGCAGTTCTTC. Its protein is CASSHGGLSRSRSRQFF.

This clonotype appeared a few times. At one end, the junction sequence differs from germline, possibly due to a read error. This chain joins TRBV5-1 and TRBJ2-5, with TRBD1 identical over 7 bases. Germline CDR1 reads SGHRS; CDR2 reads YFSETQ. This CDR3 is 13 amino acids long. CDR3 amino acids: CASSWRQGEAQYF. The CDR3 coding sequence is TGCGCCAGCAGCTGGAGACAGGGAGAGGCCCAGTACTTC.

J is TRBJ2-1 and V is TRBV29-1; D tentatively reads TRBD1 or TRBD2 (5 bases each). This CDR3 has 12 amino acids. The germline CDR1 and CDR2 sequences are SQVTM and ANQGSEA. V lost 7 bases to trimming and J lost 9 bases, with 16 bases between them. CDR3 nucleotides: TGCAGCGCTGGGACCGTCCGCAGTGAGCAGTTCTTC. Amino acids: CSAGTVRSEQFF.

The gene calls are TRBV20-1 and TRBJ1-1, with a weak D call TRBD1 (5 bases). V lost 0 bases, J lost 5 bases, and 10 bases lay in between. Germline V gene data show CDR1 as DFQATT and CDR2 as SNEGSKA (reference sequence). This CDR3 contains 13 residues. The CDR3 region is CSARDGAGTEAFF. CDR3 nucleotide sequence: TGCAGTGCTAGAGATGGAGCAGGGACTGAAGCTTTCTTT.

The chain recombines TRBV7-2 with TRBJ2-7; D possibly corresponds to TRBD1 (5 bases). The CDR3 loop spans 15 amino acids. Germline V gives CDR1 SGHTA, CDR2 FQGNSA. The V end lost 1 base, the J end lost 4 bases, and 14 bases lay between the germline ends. CDR3 residues: CASSLGGRVGYEQYF. The CDR3 DNA follows: TGTGCCAGCAGCTTAGGTGGCAGGGTCGGTTACGAGCAGTACTTC.

The chain uses TRBV6-1 and TRBJ1-5; 7 positions match TRBD1. Germline-derived CDR1 and CDR2 are MNHNS and SASEGT. V was pared by 7 bases and J by 1 base, with 13 bases of the junction left unmatched. CDR3 length: 17 amino acids. In DNA, the CDR3 is TGTGCCAGCACCTTTATAAGGGGGCCGGAAAGCAATCAGCCCCAGCATTTT. Translating gives CASTFIRGPESNQPQHF.

The chain is built from TRBV24-1 and TRBJ2-4, with 8 bases identical to TRBD1. V was pared by 8 bases and J by 4 bases, with 9 bases of the junction left unmatched. Germline loops: CDR1 KGHDR, CDR2 SFDVKD. The CDR3 contains 15 residues. The CDR3 here is CATNSFTGGKNIQYF. In DNA, the CDR3 is TGTGCCACCAACTCTTTTACAGGGGGAAAAAACATTCAGTACTTC.

The chain links TRBV28 to TRBJ1-1; D not certain. The CDR3 covers 12 residues. CDR1 is MDHEN, CDR2 SYDVKM, per germline. Between the trimmed V and J ends, which lost 9 bases and 0 bases, there was a span of 8 bases. CDR3 in DNA: TGTGCCAGTGCTCAGCTGAACACTGAAGCTTTCTTT. Encoded protein: CASAQLNTEAFF.

The V and J genes are TRBV7-9 and TRBJ2-1, with D perhaps TRBD2 (6 bases). The V end lost 7 bases, the J end lost 4 bases, and 17 bases lay between the germline ends. The V gene's germline CDR1 is SEHNR and CDR2 FQNEAQ (reference sequence). This CDR3 has 15 amino acids. The CDR3 bases are TGTGCCAGCATCGACCCGGGACTTCGGTACAATGAGCAGTTCTTC. This encodes CASIDPGLRYNEQFF.

V is TRBV28 and J is TRBJ2-1; 8 bases agree with TRBD2. The CDR3 sequence is 11 residues long. Germline loops: CDR1 MDHEN, CDR2 SYDVKM. Unmatched junction bases numbered 7, after V lost 8 bases and J lost 13 bases. The CDR3 loop is CASGGRPTQFF. The CDR3 DNA sequence: TGTGCCAGCGGCGGGAGGCCTACTCAGTTCTTC.

The chain links TRBV5-1 to TRBJ2-1, with 14 bases matching TRBD2. CDR3 length: 17 residues. After removal of 4 bases from V and 6 bases from J, the junction contained 9 bases not matched to a gene. The germline CDR1 and CDR2 sequences are SGHRS and YFSETQ. The CDR3 region is CASSTGLAGVASNEQFF. CDR3 sequence (DNA): TGCGCCAGCAGCACGGGACTAGCGGGAGTCGCCTCCAATGAGCAGTTCTTC.

This clonotype was recorded many times. The CDR3 bases are TGTGCCAGCAGCTCCGGGACAGGGACCTACGAGCAGTACTTC. Translated, it gives CASSSGTGTYEQYF. The chain is built from TRBV12-3 or TRBV12-4 and TRBJ2-7, with TRBD1 matching over 9 bases. The J segment lost 2 bases and the V segment lost 6 bases, leaving 5 bases of the junction unmatched. This CDR3 has 14 residues.

This clonotype was observed a few times. This chain joins TRBV10-3 and TRBJ2-5, with TRBD2 identical over 9 bases. From germline, CDR1 is ENHRY and CDR2 SYGVKD. The length of the CDR3 is 15 residues. V shed 4 bases, J shed 5 bases, and the junction held 8 bases outside the gene matches. CDR3 sequence (DNA): TGTGCCATCAGTGGTAGCGGGAGCGGAGTGGAGACCCAGTACTTC. The encoded protein is CAISGSGSGVETQYF.

This clonotype was seen a few times. CDR3 sequence reads: CASSLAPTPVGTGELFF. For the CDR3, the DNA is TGCGCCAGCAGCTTGGCCCCTACGCCCGTAGGCACCGGGGAGCTGTTTTTT. This chain links TRBV5-1 with TRBJ2-2; the D is unclear. V shed 0 bases and J shed 4 bases, with 16 bases lying between them. Per the germline V gene, CDR1 is SGHRS and CDR2 is YFSETQ. CDR3 size: 17 residues.

This clonotype was seen more than once but under ten times. The V call is TRBV3-1, the J call TRBJ2-4; D is possibly TRBD1 or TRBD2 (5 bases each). Germline V gene sequence: CDR1 LGHDT, CDR2 YNNKEL (reference sequence). The CDR3 covers 15 residues. V lost 1 base, J lost 7 bases, and 14 bases lay in between. The CDR3 here is CASSQAGAAGNIQYF. DNA for the CDR3: TGTGCCAGCAGCCAAGCCGGGGCCGCAGGGAACATTCAGTACTTC.

This clonotype was seen more than once but under ten times. The chain carries TRBV7-9 and TRBJ1-1; 7 positions agree with TRBD1. The germline V gene has CDR1 SEHNR and CDR2 FQNEAQ (reference sequence). V dropped 2 bases and J dropped 10; count of bases not matched to a gene: 4. CDR3 length equals 12 residues. Written as DNA, the CDR3 is TGTGCCAGCAGCTTACAGGGGGAGTCAGCTTTCTTT. Protein product: CASSLQGESAFF.

This clonotype appeared a few times. This chain joins TRBV7-2 and TRBJ2-7, with D perhaps TRBD2 (5 bases). The CDR3 is 14 residues long. Germline CDR1 is SGHTA and CDR2 is FQGNSA. Trimming cost V 3 bases and J 6 bases, with 15 bases left between them. This CDR3 reads CASSFTRLASEQYF. In nucleotides, the CDR3 is TGTGCCAGCAGCTTTACCCGGCTAGCAAGCGAGCAGTACTTC.

This clonotype appeared a few times. This sequence joins TRBV7-2 and TRBJ2-7; D perhaps matches TRBD2 (6 bases). V was shortened by 5 bases and J by 7 bases, with 15 bases between the two germline ends. Germline assignment: CDR1 SGHTA and CDR2 FQGNSA. The CDR3 totals 13 residues. Written as DNA, the CDR3 is TGTGCCAGCAGCCCCCGGTCAGGGAGGGAGCAGTACTTC. Its translation is CASSPRSGREQYF.